Detailed here is one TCR beta chain. Enrolment of Seattle patients took place during active infection, and they were followed longitudinally. These data come from a study of blood T cell repertoires in COVID-19. At the level of the study: Sites across the United States, Italy and Spain contributed samples from acute and convalescent COVID-19. Sources were T cells, B-cell-depleted T cells, or PBMCs; the material itself was cDNA or gDNA.

Per the original methods: Amplification of reference gene primers provided the estimated nucleated cell counts. Produced via immunoSEQ multiplex PCR; TCRdb's table is partial and in-frame only. V, J and clone size were drawn from that table, and D and trimming were deduced from the DNA. The sample lists 150,000 or so clones; around nine tenths were seen once. The ends were cut back, 3 bases at V and 2 bases at J, with 8 bases in the middle. The CDR3 length is 13 residues. In germline, CDR1 is SGDLS, CDR2 YYNGEE. This sequence joins TRBV9 and TRBJ1-1; TRBD1 might be the D (6 bases). The clonotype originates from a man aged 60 to 69 with COVID-19, enrolled during active disease. Sample: peripheral blood. CDR3 protein: CASSADRNTEAFF. The CDR3 nucleotides are TGTGCCAGCAGCGCGGACAGAAACACTGAAGCTTTCTTT.